These T cell receptor beta chains were read from a single sample in a study of CD8+ T cells in alopecia areata. Only in-frame clones appear in the TCRdb table, and some are missing; sequencing was by immunoSEQ multiplex PCR. The table has 200,000 to 250,000 clones, roughly two fifths seen once. This sample comprised CD4+ T cells sorted from blood, obtained around week 30, from a patient treated with tofacitinib. The origin of the receptors is a human donor with alopecia areata. Each CDR3 is given with its conserved first and last residue. A D gene is named only where the DNA matches it firmly. Some rows mark clone size as missing; the rest say once, few, many or name a class of expanded clone.

v_call,d_call,j_call,clone_size,cdr3_aa,cdr3_nt
TRBV7-2,-,TRBJ1-4,-,CASSPDSGGEKLFF,TGTGCCAGCAGCCCCGACAGCGGGGGGGAAAAACTGTTTTTT
TRBV25-1,-,TRBJ1-3,-,CASSLEGNTIYF,TGTGCCAGCAGCTTAGAAGGAAACACCATATATTTT
TRBV27,-,TRBJ2-6,few,CASSLRQSSSGANVLTF,TGTGCCAGCAGTTTAAGACAGTCGAGCTCTGGGGCCAACGTCCTGACTTTC
TRBV14,-,TRBJ1-1,-,CASSQAPNTEAFF,TGTGCCAGCAGCCAAGCCCCGAACACTGAAGCTTTCTTT
TRBV7-2,TRBD2,TRBJ2-7,-,CASSFTGTSPTYEQYF,TGTGCCAGCAGCTTCACCGGGACTAGTCCAACGTACGAGCAGTACTTC
TRBV27,TRBD2,TRBJ2-1,-,CATHPGLGKEQFF,TGTGCCACTCATCCGGGACTAGGGAAGGAGCAGTTCTTC
TRBV9,-,TRBJ2-7,-,CASSVVAALGEQYF,TGTGCCAGCAGCGTAGTAGCGGCCCTGGGGGAGCAGTACTTC
TRBV7-7,TRBD2,TRBJ2-1,-,CASSFSGSYNEQFF,TGTGCTAGCAGCTTTAGCGGGAGTTACAATGAGCAGTTCTTC
TRBV5-1,TRBD1,TRBJ1-2,-,CASSWDRGPDGYTF,TGCGCCAGCAGCTGGGACAGGGGGCCTGATGGCTACACCTTC
TRBV5-1,-,TRBJ2-3,few,CASSLGGATDTQYF,TGCGCCAGCAGCTTGGGAGGGGCTACAGATACGCAGTATTTT
TRBV7-2,-,TRBJ1-1,-,CASSLAGGNTEAFF,TGTGCCAGCAGCTTAGCGGGGGGGAACACTGAAGCTTTCTTT
TRBV25-1,-,TRBJ1-2,-,CASSELNSPHGYTF,TGTGCCAGCAGTGAATTAAACAGTCCTCATGGCTACACCTTC